This TCR beta chain was documented in a study of blood T cell repertoires in COVID-19. Study-level information: The United States, Italy and Spain were the sources of the acute and convalescent COVID-19 samples. T cells, B-cell-depleted T cells, or PBMCs provided the cDNA or gDNA that served as material.

This clone was detected only once. Living in 24 US areas, the participants were between 18 and 89 years of age. Cohorts were determined from participant-reported clinical history. TCRdb's copy holds only in-frame clones and misses some; the assay was immunoSEQ multiplex PCR. The table has approximately 440,000 clones, around 91% seen once. V lost 1 base and J 4 bases, leaving 10 bases between the germline ends. Per the germline V gene, CDR1 is LNHDA and CDR2 is SQIVND (reference sequence). CDR3 length equals 14 residues. Material for sequencing was PBMCs or T cells enriched from blood (not recorded which). The chain links TRBV19 to TRBJ1-2; D is ambiguous. The TCR originated in a man between 18 and 29 years old who had recovered from COVID-19. The CDR3 DNA reads as TGTGCCAGTAGTATAGTCCAAGGAGGCTATGGCTACACCTTC. This sequence encodes CASSIVQGGYGYTF.